These 21 T cell receptor beta chains originate from one sample sequenced in a study of cytomegalovirus exposure and HLA in healthy donors. A multiplex PCR was run with 60 Vbeta primers and 13 Jbeta primers. Repertoires were generated with immunoSEQ multiplex PCR, while TCRdb's copy carries only in-frame clones and drops some. The repertoire includes some 130,000 clones, over 75% of them detected once, and about 4.5% sits in the top ten. The sample comprised PBMCs. Source of these receptors: a man aged 25 to 45 in good health.

The rearrangement joins TRBV2 to TRBJ2-7; 8 positions agree with TRBD1. The CDR3 sequence is 12 residues long. CDR1 is SNHLY, CDR2 FYNNEI, per germline. With 6 bases clipped from V and 4 bases from J, the junction kept 2 bases outside the gene matches. CDR3 coding DNA: TGTGCCAGCAGGGACAGGGCGTACGAGCAGTACTTC. It codes for CASRDRAYEQYF.

Regarding this clone: One junction end disagrees with the germline gene, perhaps due to a read error. V usage is TRBV7-9 and J usage is TRBJ2-2; D gene uncertain. There are 10 residues in the CDR3. The germline V gene has CDR1 SEHNR and CDR2 FQNEAQ (reference sequence). Here the CDR3 reads CSSSYGELFF. The CDR3 coding sequence is TGTTCCAGCAGTTACGGGGAGCTGTTTTTT.

V usage is TRBV30 and J usage is TRBJ2-1; the D gene is possibly TRBD1 (6 bases). The CDR3 is made up of 13 amino acids. Germline V gene sequence: CDR1 GTSNPN, CDR2 SVGIG (reference sequence). V lost 5 bases, J lost 4 bases, and 12 bases lay in between. In DNA form, the CDR3 reads TGTGCCTGGGCCCTCCAGGGGTACAATGAGCAGTTCTTC. Amino acids: CAWALQGYNEQFF.

This clone was counted between two and nine times. The genes are TRBV27 and TRBJ2-7; D is possibly TRBD1 (7 bases). With 7 bases removed from V and 5 bases from J, the gap between germline ends came to 18 bases. Germline CDR1 is MNHEY and CDR2 is SMNVEV (reference sequence). This CDR3 is built from 14 residues. This chain's CDR3 is CASTPGDSLDEQYF. CDR3 DNA sequence: TGTGCCAGCACCCCGGGGGACAGTCTGGACGAGCAGTACTTC.

J is TRBJ1-1 and V is TRBV29-1; D is ambiguous. V dropped 6 bases and J dropped 1 base, with 6 bases sitting between them. This CDR3 contains 11 residues. Germline CDR1 is SQVTM and CDR2 is ANQGSEA. The CDR3 coding sequence is TGCAGCGTCGAGGAGAACACTGAAGCTTTCTTT. Translating gives CSVEENTEAFF.

As regards this clone: The identical CDR3 is also encoded by other nucleotide sequences in the sample. The chain employs TRBV5-4 and TRBJ2-7; weak D call: TRBD2 (5 bases). CDR1 and CDR2 (germline): SGHNT, YYREEE (reference sequence). Trimming shortened V by 0 bases and J by 8 bases, and 15 bases separated the two germline ends. The CDR3 consists of 14 residues. The CDR3 region is CASSLDRGREKQYF. CDR3 nucleotide sequence: TGTGCCAGCAGCTTGGATCGTGGGAGAGAAAAGCAGTACTTC.

The gene calls are TRBV25-1 and TRBJ2-5; 12 bases align to TRBD1. Germline V gene sequence: CDR1 MGHDK, CDR2 SYGVNS. This CDR3 region has 15 residues. J gave up 4 bases and V 6 bases, and 6 bases lay outside the gene matches. CDR3 in amino acids: CASSRGTGGPETQYF. The CDR3 region has the DNA TGTGCCAGCAGCCGCGGGACAGGGGGCCCAGAGACCCAGTACTTC.

This clone was counted only a few times. The rearrangement joins TRBV9 to TRBJ1-5; TRBD1 might be the D (5 bases). The CDR3 covers 14 residues. Trimming pared 2 bases from V and 7 bases from J, leaving 13 bases between. Germline CDR1 SGDLS, CDR2 YYNGEE. CDR3: CASSVDRFNQPQHF. The CDR3 DNA is TGTGCCAGCAGCGTCGACAGATTCAACCAGCCCCAGCATTTT.

The genes are TRBV6-1 and TRBJ2-2, with TRBD1 as a possible D gene (6 bases). The CDR3 runs to 15 residues. The V end lost 0 bases, the J end lost 7 bases, and 12 bases lay between the germline ends. Per the germline V gene, CDR1 is MNHNS and CDR2 is SASEGT. The CDR3 reads CASSEARGMSGELFF. The CDR3 bases are TGTGCCAGCAGTGAAGCGAGGGGGATGAGCGGGGAGCTGTTTTTT.

This chain links TRBV18 with TRBJ2-7; TRBD2 is a possible D gene (6 bases). This CDR3 region has 14 residues. CDR1 KGHSH and CDR2 LQKENI come from the germline V gene. V was shortened by 0 bases and J by 7 bases, with 13 bases between the two germline ends. In nucleotides, the CDR3 is TGTGCCAGCTCACCACCGAGGCCCGGAGGGGAGCAGTACTTC. Protein: CASSPPRPGGEQYF.

The CDR3 protein is CASSLVGDRGVGTDTQYF. The CDR3 DNA sequence: TGTGCCAGCAGCTTAGTGGGGGACAGGGGGGTTGGCACAGATACGCAGTATTTT. The chain uses TRBV7-3 and TRBJ2-3, with 11 bases matching TRBD1. V was clipped by 2 bases and J by 1 base; unmatched bases: 8. Germline CDR1 reads SGHTA; CDR2 reads FQGTGA. This CDR3 is built from 18 residues. Complete variable domain (other parts from reference TRBV7-3 and TRBJ2-3): GAGVSQTPSNKVTEKGKYVELRCDPISGHTALYWYRQSLGQGPEFLIYFQGTGAADDSGLPNDRFFAVRPEGSVSTLKIQRTERGDSAVYLCASSLVGDRGVGTDTQYFGPGTRLTVL.

The chain joins TRBV30 to TRBJ2-5; D unresolved. Gene TRBJ2-7 matches the end of the DNA better, so the J call may be wrong. CDR1 GTSNPN and CDR2 SVGIG come from the germline V gene (reference sequence). CDR3 length: 13 residues. The CDR3 DNA reads as TGTGCCTGGAGCTTGGTCCTTCGGTACGAGCAGTACTTC. This encodes CAWSLVLRYEQYF.

The chain has TRBV27 and TRBJ2-2; 8 nucleotides line up with TRBD2. The CDR3 covers 16 residues. With V trimmed by 0 bases and J by 2 bases, 2 bases remained unmatched. CDR1 and CDR2 from the germline V gene are MNHEY and SMNVEV (reference sequence). The CDR3, as DNA: TGTGCCAGCAGTTTATCGAGCGGGGGTAACACCGGGGAGCTGTTTTTT. Translating gives CASSLSSGGNTGELFF.

This clone has just one count. The genes are TRBV6-1 and TRBJ2-5; 8 bases are shared with TRBD1. This CDR3 comprises 13 residues. Unmatched junction bases numbered 2, after V lost 4 bases and J lost 4 bases. The germline CDR1 and CDR2 sequences are MNHNS and SASEGT. As DNA, the CDR3 is TGTGCCAGCAGTGGGACAGGGCGAGAGACCCAGTACTTC. Protein product: CASSGTGRETQYF.

This clone was observed a handful of times. The chain carries TRBV19 and TRBJ2-5; 8 nucleotides align to TRBD1. The CDR3 loop spans 13 amino acids. Germline lookup yields CDR1 LNHDA and CDR2 SQIVND (reference sequence). The trim removed 6 bases at V and 5 bases at J, leaving 5 bases unmatched. CDR3 DNA: TGTGCCAGTAGCAGACAGGGGTGGGAGACCCAGTACTTC. Residues: CASSRQGWETQYF.

The genes are TRBV9 and TRBJ1-3; D is ambiguous. The V end lost 4 bases, the J end lost 5 bases, and 16 bases lay between the germline ends. Per germline, CDR1 SGDLS and CDR2 YYNGEE. CDR3 size: 15 residues. This chain's CDR3 is CASSPPDLGRNTIYF. The CDR3 region has the DNA TGTGCCAGCAGCCCCCCGGACCTCGGGAGAAACACCATATATTTT.

This chain uses TRBV30 with TRBJ2-7; possible D gene TRBD1, 6 bases. Germline CDR1 GTSNPN, CDR2 SVGIG (reference sequence). The V end lost 1 base, the J end lost 5 bases, and 15 bases lay between the germline ends. This CDR3 is built from 14 residues. Written as DNA, the CDR3 is TGTGCCTGGAGTGCGGGACAAGGCTTCCACGAGCAGTACTTC. This encodes CAWSAGQGFHEQYF.

The sample holds one count of this clone. The chain combines TRBV4-1 with TRBJ1-5; tentative D call: TRBD1 (5 bases). The length of the CDR3 is 20 residues. V was clipped by 0 bases and J by 0 bases, with 21 bases between them. The germline V gene has CDR1 MGHRA and CDR2 YSYEKL. CDR3 amino acids: CASSQDFVDGAKYSNQPQHF. In DNA form, the CDR3 reads TGCGCCAGCAGCCAAGATTTTGTGGATGGGGCCAAATATAGCAATCAGCCCCAGCATTTT.

For the CDR3, the DNA is TGCGCCAGCAGCCCACGGGGGGGCTCCTACGAGCAGTACTTC. It codes for CASSPRGGSYEQYF. The V call is TRBV5-1, the J call TRBJ2-7; TRBD2 agrees at 8 bases. Per the germline V gene, CDR1 is SGHRS and CDR2 is YFSETQ. V shed 4 bases and J 0 bases; nucleotides not matched to a gene: 3. CDR3 length equals 14 residues. Variable domain in full (rest from reference TRBV5-1 and TRBJ2-7): KAGVTQTPRYLIKTRGQQVTLSCSPISGHRSVSWYQQTPGQGLQFLFEYFSETQRNKGNFPGRFSGRQFSNSRSEMNVSTLELGDSALYLCASSPRGGSYEQYFGPGTRLTVT.

The chain employs TRBV19 and TRBJ2-1; 10 positions agree with TRBD2. The CDR3 length is 15 residues. The V gene end was trimmed by 6 bases and the J gene end by 7 bases; junction bases not matched to a gene: 9. Per germline, CDR1 LNHDA and CDR2 SQIVND (reference sequence). The CDR3 here is CASRTLAGIDNEQFF. The CDR3 DNA is TGTGCCAGTAGGACACTAGCGGGAATTGATAATGAGCAGTTCTTC.

This clone was observed a few times. The V gene is TRBV6-4, the J gene TRBJ2-3; TRBD2 is a possible D gene (5 bases). CDR3 size: 14 residues. The ends were cut back, 5 bases at V and 2 bases at J, with 11 bases in the middle. The germline V gene has CDR1 MRHNA and CDR2 SNTAGT. The CDR3 protein is CASSKDGITDTQYF. The CDR3 DNA is TGTGCCAGCAGTAAGGACGGGATCACAGATACGCAGTATTTT.